The 26 T cell receptor beta chains reported below all come from one sample, sequenced in a study of read filtering for tumor transcriptome and immune sequencing (dated by TCRdb to about 2020). Reads for this sample came from an Illumina HiSeq 4000. Starting from roughly 0.4 ug RNA, TCR libraries were constructed with the Immunoverse kit using molecular barcoded adaptors that cover the alpha/delta and beta/gamma chains. The raw public reads went through TCRdb reprocessing: fastp at Q25, MiXCR clone calling, in-frame beta chains kept. Each record represents a unique CDR3 protein, reported with the most common genes and DNA among its rows. The sample data list about 130,000 distinct CDR3 sequences, and 10% to 15% of these were observed just once. The ten largest clones represent 11% of the sample. The specimen was a population of CD138-negative cells sorted from bone marrow. The cell subset or site label, as the study defines it: bone marrow mononuclear cells depleted of CD138+ plasma/myeloma cells by negative magnetic selection. The receptors were sampled from a donor aged 40 or older with multiple myeloma.

This chain uses TRBV5-1 with TRBJ1-5; 9 positions match TRBD1. Germline V lookup: CDR1 SGHRS, CDR2 YFSETQ. There are 15 residues in the CDR3. The V segment lost 4 bases and the J segment 5 bases; nucleotides outside the gene matches: 7. DNA of the CDR3: TGCGCCAGCAGCGAGGGACAGGGAACTTATCAGCCCCAGCATTTT. Its translation: CASSEGQGTYQPQHF.

Of note for this clonotype: A much larger clone sits a single nucleotide away, making a read error possible. V is TRBV12-3 or TRBV12-4 and J is TRBJ1-6; TRBD1 matches 8 bases. The CDR3 contains 15 residues. This CDR3 is CACSLRQGANSPLHF. The CDR3 nucleotides read TGTGCCTGCAGTTTGCGGCAGGGGGCTAATTCACCCCTCCACTTT.

This clonotype was detected ten times or more. The chain recombines TRBV6-5 with TRBJ1-4, with 10 bases matching TRBD1. The germline gives CDR1 MNHEY, CDR2 SVGAGI. CDR3 length: 14 residues. Trimming at V came to 2 bases and at J to 7 bases, leaving 1 base not matched to a gene. The CDR3 DNA reads TGTGCCAGCAGTTACAGGACAGGGGGTGAAAAACTGTTTTTT. This gives the protein CASSYRTGGEKLFF.

The chain couples TRBV1 to TRBJ2-5; TRBD2, as called in the table, went unchecked against the DNA. TRBV1 is designated a pseudogene. There are 16 residues in the CDR3. The CDR3 DNA sequence: TGCACCAGCAGCCAAGTTCGACTAGCGGGGGAGGAGACCCAGTACTTC. Translation gives CTSSQVRLAGEETQYF.

This clonotype was seen at least ten times. V gene TRBV29-1 combines with J gene TRBJ2-3; D may be TRBD1 or TRBD2 (7 bases each). V was shortened by 4 bases and J by 4 bases, with 15 bases between the two germline ends. Germline V lookup: CDR1 SQVTM, CDR2 ANQGSEA. The CDR3 sequence is 14 residues long. CDR3 coding DNA: TGCAGCGTTGCACCCTCAGGGGGGGCAGATACGCAGTATTTT. Protein: CSVAPSGGADTQYF.

Comment on this clonotype: A much larger clone differs from this one at a single base, so this may be a read error. The genes are TRBV5-1 and TRBJ2-7; TRBD1 is a possible D gene (5 bases). The germline CDR1 and CDR2 sequences are SGHRS and YFSETQ. This CDR3 region has 12 residues. The CDR3 reads CAGSPDNMEQYF. The CDR3 DNA is TGCGCCGGCAGCCCGGACAATATGGAGCAGTACTTC.

In regard to this clonotype: The conserved phenylalanine or tryptophan is not found at the CDR3 terminus, so this likely reflects a read error. The chain employs TRBV5-1 and TRBJ2-3, with a tentative D call TRBD1 (5 bases). V was cut by 0 bases and J by 3 bases, with 8 bases left in between. Germline V gene sequence: CDR1 SGHRS, CDR2 YFSETQ. The CDR3 spans 14 residues. Here the CDR3 reads CASSLEQETDTQYL. The CDR3 DNA is TGCGCCAGCAGCTTGGAACAGGAGACAGATACGCAGTATCTT.

This clonotype was seen repeatedly, ten times or more. The V call is TRBV28, the J call TRBJ2-7, with D possibly being TRBD2 (7 bases). Germline CDR1 and CDR2: MDHEN and SYDVKM. The CDR3 extends over 16 amino acids. Trimming removed 1 base from V and 1 base from J, with 14 bases in between. In nucleotides, the CDR3 is TGTGCCAGCAGTTTATTCGGGGGGCTTTCGTCCTACGAGCAGTACTTC. This translates into CASSLFGGLSSYEQYF. Drawing the rest from reference TRBV28 and TRBJ2-7, the complete variable domain is DVKVTQSSRYLVKRTGEKVFLECVQDMDHENMFWYRQDPGLGLRLIYFSYDVKMKEKGDIPEGYSVSREKKERFSLILESASTNQTSMYLCASSLFGGLSSYEQYFGPGTRLTVT.

Ten or more counts support this clonotype. The V and J genes are TRBV5-1 and TRBJ2-2, with 7 bases that match TRBD2. Germline assignment: CDR1 SGHRS and CDR2 YFSETQ. With 2 bases clipped from V and 0 bases from J, the junction kept 1 base outside the gene matches. The CDR3 is made up of 15 amino acids. CDR3 sequence: CASSFGGTNTGELFF. The CDR3 DNA is TGCGCCAGCAGCTTCGGGGGGACGAACACCGGGGAGCTGTTTTTT.

There are many counts of this clonotype. CDR3 nucleotide sequence: TGCAGCGTTGAAGGCCTGGACGGGGAAAAACTGTTTTTT. This translates into CSVEGLDGEKLFF. The V and J genes are TRBV29-1 and TRBJ1-4; D is ambiguous. There are 13 residues in the CDR3. The germline V gene has CDR1 SQVTM and CDR2 ANQGSEA. Trimming cost V 1 base and J 8 bases, with 11 bases left between them.

This clonotype was seen ten or more times. The chain uses TRBV28 and TRBJ1-5, with a weak D call TRBD1 (5 bases). CDR1 and CDR2 (germline): MDHEN, SYDVKM. The CDR3 is 17 amino acids. Trimming removed 7 bases at V and 1 base at J, with 20 bases between. The CDR3 sequence is CASILSGARGSNQPQHF. CDR3 bases: TGTGCCAGCATCCTCTCCGGTGCCCGGGGGAGCAATCAGCCCCAGCATTTT.

The sample holds many counts of this clonotype. The chain recombines TRBV21-1 with TRBJ2-7; whether TRBD1, the table's D call, matches the DNA was not checked. TRBV21-1 is shown as a pseudogene. This CDR3 contains 12 residues. The CDR3 reads CASSAPAYEQYF. The CDR3 DNA sequence: TGTGCCAGCAGCGCCCCCGCCTACGAGCAGTACTTC.

In its sample, this clonotype was seen many times. The V gene is TRBV29-1, the J gene TRBJ2-5, with 8 bases identical to TRBD2. With V trimmed by 4 bases and J by 5 bases, 6 bases remained unmatched. The germline V gene encodes CDR1 SQVTM and CDR2 ANQGSEA. This CDR3 has 13 residues. As DNA, the CDR3 is TGCAGCGTTGGCTCTAGCGGGCAGGAGACCCAGTACTTC. Translated: CSVGSSGQETQYF.

The table lists this clonotype with many counts. The rearrangement joins TRBV10-2 to TRBJ2-5; 11 nucleotides align to TRBD2. CDR1 is WSHSY and CDR2 is SAAADI in the germline V gene. There are 14 residues in the CDR3. V shed 5 bases and J 2 bases; nucleotides not matched to a gene: 1. CDR3 coding DNA: TGCGCCAGCAGTCCTAGCGGGAGGCAAGAGACCCAGTACTTC. Its translation is CASSPSGRQETQYF.

This clonotype showed up just once. A single base separates this from a much larger clone, so it may be a read error. DNA for the CDR3: TGCGCCAGCAGCACCGGAACAAGCTCTAGGGCCAACGTCCTGACTTTC. Protein: CASSTGTSSRANVLTF. This chain joins TRBV5-1 and TRBJ2-6, with unresolved D. This CDR3 is built from 16 residues. Germline loops: CDR1 SGHRS, CDR2 YFSETQ.

Many counts were recorded for this clonotype. V is TRBV6-2 or TRBV6-3 and J is TRBJ2-1; 8 bases are a match to TRBD1. The CDR3 is 15 residues long. V was clipped by 4 bases and J by 7 bases; unmatched bases: 9. The germline V gene encodes CDR1 MNHEY and CDR2 SVGEGT. The CDR3 region is CASSSSRTGNNEQFF. The DNA for the CDR3 is TGTGCCAGCAGTTCATCCCGGACAGGGAATAATGAGCAGTTCTTC.

The table lists this clonotype with a few counts. The rearrangement links TRBV5-1 to TRBJ1-1; the D is unclear. Germline V gene sequence: CDR1 SGHRS, CDR2 YFSETQ. Between the trimmed V and J ends, which lost 0 bases and 1 base, there was a span of 10 bases. This CDR3 comprises 15 residues. The CDR3: CASSLAGVANTEAFF. The CDR3 DNA reads as TGCGCCAGCAGCTTGGCCGGGGTCGCGAACACTGAAGCTTTCTTT.

J is TRBJ2-5 and V is TRBV3-1; D could derive from TRBD1 or TRBD2 (6 bases each). Germline loops: CDR1 LGHDT, CDR2 YNNKEL (reference sequence). This CDR3 has 15 amino acids. The V end was cut by 2 bases, the J end by 1 base, with 11 bases between. The CDR3 DNA is TGTGCCAGCAGCCAACCCGGGGGCCCCCAAGAGACCCAGTACTTC. Protein sequence: CASSQPGGPQETQYF.

Many counts were recorded for this clonotype. This chain joins TRBV2 and TRBJ2-7; TRBD2 might be the D (5 bases). Trimming cost V 4 bases and J 3 bases, with 13 bases left between them. The germline gives CDR1 SNHLY, CDR2 FYNNEI. The CDR3 loop spans 14 amino acids. The CDR3 nucleotides are TGTGCCAGCAGTGCTACCGGGGTACGCTACGAGCAGTACTTC. Protein product: CASSATGVRYEQYF.

In this sample, this clonotype turned up once. The chain has TRBV20-1 and TRBJ2-5, with 9 bases lining up with TRBD2. Losses at the gene ends were 4 bases for V and 9 bases for J; bases not matched to a gene: 33. The CDR3 is 21 amino acids. The germline V gene has CDR1 DFQATT and CDR2 SNEGSKA (reference sequence). The CDR3 nucleotides are TGCAGTGCTAACTGGTACAGAAGGTCTAGGGAGGCTAGCGGGGACCTGATGGCCCAGTACTTC. It translates to CSANWYRRSREASGDLMAQYF.

V is TRBV5-1 and J is TRBJ2-3, with 7 bases lining up with TRBD2. Per the germline V gene, CDR1 is SGHRS and CDR2 is YFSETQ. J was trimmed by 4 bases and V by 3 bases; bases with no gene match: 11. CDR3 length equals 16 residues. This CDR3 reads CASSSPEREDADTQYF. The DNA for the CDR3 is TGCGCCAGCAGCTCCCCAGAGCGGGAAGACGCAGATACGCAGTATTTT.

V is TRBV11-2 and J is TRBJ2-3; weak D call: TRBD1 (5 bases). Looked up from germline, CDR1 is SGHAT and CDR2 is FQNNGV. The CDR3 has 16 residues. V was trimmed by 1 base and J by 0 bases, leaving 11 bases between them. The CDR3 sequence: CASSLGAQASTDTQYF. The CDR3 bases are TGTGCCAGCAGCTTAGGCGCACAGGCAAGCACAGATACGCAGTATTTT.

The sample holds many counts of this clonotype. The chain links TRBV5-1 to TRBJ1-4, with D uncertain. In germline, CDR1 is SGHRS, CDR2 YFSETQ. The CDR3 runs to 15 residues. V was clipped by 0 bases and J by 7 bases, with 13 bases between them. CDR3 in DNA: TGCGCCAGCAGCTTGGGGGCGAACCGGGGTGAAAAACTGTTTTTT. The encoded protein is CASSLGANRGEKLFF.

The chain is built from TRBV30 and TRBJ1-1; D might be TRBD1 (5 bases). Germline CDR1 and CDR2: GTSNPN and SVGIG (reference sequence). V lost 0 bases and J 10 bases, leaving 12 bases between the germline ends. CDR3 length: 12 residues. CDR3 protein: CAWSVGALGAFF. In DNA form, the CDR3 reads TGTGCCTGGAGTGTAGGGGCCCTTGGAGCTTTCTTT.

Remarks on this clonotype: A much more abundant neighbour one base away suggests this may be a read error. The rearrangement joins TRBV19 to TRBJ2-2; a weak D match, TRBD1 (5 bases). The CDR3 spans 12 residues. CDR1 and CDR2 from the germline V gene are LNHDA and SQIVND (reference sequence). Trimming removed 8 bases from V and 6 bases from J, with 10 bases in between. CDR3 residues: CASARAPGELFF. In nucleotides, the CDR3 is TGTGCCAGTGCCAGGGCCCCCGGGGAGCTGTTTTTT.

This clonotype was observed many times. CDR3 region: CASSRQASNTEAFF. For the CDR3, the DNA is TGTGCCAGCAGCCGACAGGCTTCGAACACTGAAGCTTTCTTT. This chain joins TRBV3-1 and TRBJ1-1; maybe TRBD1 (6 bases). The germline CDR1 and CDR2 sequences are LGHDT and YNNKEL (reference sequence). V dropped 4 bases and J dropped 1 base, with 10 bases sitting between them. The length of the CDR3 is 14 residues.